Presented here are 14 T cell receptor beta chains from one specimen sequenced in a study of cytomegalovirus exposure and HLA in healthy donors. Vbeta (60) and Jbeta (13) primers were used in the PCR. Assay used: immunoSEQ multiplex PCR; TCRdb lists only in-frame clones, some missing. The profile shows around 95,000 clones, under 85% of them singletons. Material for sequencing was PBMCs. These TCRs come from a woman aged 35 to 49 in good health and CMV-seropositive.

The V call is TRBV5-4, the J call TRBJ2-2; TRBD2 matches 7 bases. After removal of 4 bases from V and 1 base from J, the junction contained 4 bases not matched to a gene. The CDR3 length is 15 residues. CDR1 is SGHNT, CDR2 YYREEE, per germline (reference sequence). The CDR3 DNA reads TGTGCCAGCAGCGTCGGGACTATGAACACCGGGGAGCTGTTTTTT. It translates to CASSVGTMNTGELFF.

This sequence joins TRBV5-1 and TRBJ1-4, with D tentatively TRBD1 (5 bases). The V end was cut by 1 base, the J end by 6 bases, with 10 bases between. Germline loops: CDR1 SGHRS, CDR2 YFSETQ. The CDR3 is 14 residues long. The DNA for the CDR3 is TGCGCCAGCAGCTTGCATCAGGGATATGAAAAACTGTTTTTT. Translation gives CASSLHQGYEKLFF.

The rearrangement uses TRBV4-1 and TRBJ1-5; D perhaps matches TRBD1 (5 bases). Deletions cut 0 bases from V and 3 bases from J, with 9 bases between. The CDR3 contains 15 residues. Germline V gene data show CDR1 as MGHRA and CDR2 as YSYEKL. The DNA of the CDR3 is TGCGCCAGCAGCCAAGACCAGGGCCTCAATCAGCCCCAGCATTTT. Translation: CASSQDQGLNQPQHF.

The genes are TRBV7-2 and TRBJ2-7, with D unclear. Looked up from germline, CDR1 is SGHTA and CDR2 is FQGNSA. The V end was cut by 5 bases, the J end by 2 bases, with 7 bases between. The CDR3 is made up of 12 amino acids. CDR3 loop: CASSPDTYEQYF. DNA for the CDR3: TGTGCCAGCAGCCCAGATACCTACGAGCAGTACTTC.

This clone was observed a few times. This chain links TRBV2 with TRBJ1-6; 7 bases map to TRBD1. This CDR3 contains 16 residues. V lost 4 bases to trimming and J lost 9 bases; unmatched junction nucleotides: 12. The V gene's germline CDR1 is SNHLY and CDR2 FYNNEI. The CDR3, as DNA: TGTGCCAGCAGTGCCGGGACAGCTGGGGTCGTTTCACCCCTCCACTTT. As protein: CASSAGTAGVVSPLHF.

The V call is TRBV27, the J call TRBJ1-2; 9 bases align to TRBD1. The CDR3 totals 16 residues. Germline V lookup: CDR1 MNHEY, CDR2 SMNVEV (reference sequence). V lost 6 bases to trimming and J lost 4 bases; unmatched junction nucleotides: 12. CDR3 protein: CASSPTWDRVVYGYTF. The CDR3 nucleotides are TGTGCCAGCAGCCCGACGTGGGACAGGGTGGTCTATGGCTACACCTTC.

This chain uses TRBV7-9 with TRBJ2-5; TRBD2 matches 7 bases. In germline, CDR1 is SEHNR, CDR2 FQNEAQ (reference sequence). The CDR3 length is 14 residues. Germline trimming cut 7 bases from V and 5 bases from J; bases unmatched to any gene: 10. CDR3 protein: CASTAGGGWETQYF. Written as DNA, the CDR3 is TGTGCCAGCACGGCTGGGGGGGGTTGGGAGACCCAGTACTTC.

The V and J genes are TRBV7-8 and TRBJ1-3, with D maybe TRBD1 (5 bases). Trimming removed 3 bases at V and 9 bases at J, with 9 bases between. The germline V gene has CDR1 SGHVS and CDR2 FQNEAQ. The CDR3 sequence is 12 residues long. The CDR3 bases are TGTGCCAGCAGCTTGATGCAGGGCACCATATATTTT. Residues: CASSLMQGTIYF.

This clone has only one observation. Mismatch with germline at one junction end may stem from a read error. This chain uses TRBV27 with TRBJ2-5, with D tentatively TRBD2 (5 bases). This CDR3 has 14 amino acids. Germline assignment: CDR1 MNHEY and CDR2 SMNVEV (reference sequence). CDR3 bases: TGTGCCAGCAGTCCCGACTATAGCTTAAAGACTCAGTACTTC. It translates to CASSPDYSLKTQYF.

Note on this clone: The sample contains more than one DNA sequence encoding this CDR3. The gene calls are TRBV2 and TRBJ2-5, with a possible D match to TRBD2 (6 bases). The V and J ends lost 2 bases and 5 bases respectively, with 6 bases between them. Germline loops: CDR1 SNHLY, CDR2 FYNNEI. This CDR3 is built from 12 residues. The DNA of the CDR3 is TGTGCCAGCAGTGAACGGGGGGAGACCCAGTACTTC. Translated: CASSERGETQYF.

The chain uses TRBV19 and TRBJ2-3; 8 bases are a match to TRBD2. Germline V CDR1 and CDR2: LNHDA, SQIVND (reference sequence). The V and J ends lost 7 bases and 2 bases, in that order; junction bases with no gene match: 8. The CDR3 consists of 15 residues. CDR3 nucleotides: TGTGCCAGTACCCAAACGACTAGCGCCACAGATACGCAGTATTTT. Translated: CASTQTTSATDTQYF.

The V and J genes are TRBV7-8 and TRBJ2-7; TRBD1 might be the D (5 bases). CDR1 is SGHVS, CDR2 FQNEAQ, per germline. Trimming pared 8 bases from V and 6 bases from J, leaving 20 bases between. The CDR3 covers 14 residues. The CDR3 DNA sequence: TGTGCCAGCTCCTTAGATGGGGCAGCCTCCGAGCAGTACTTC. It codes for CASSLDGAASEQYF.

This sequence joins TRBV5-1 and TRBJ2-1; TRBD1 aligns across 9 bases. CDR1 is SGHRS and CDR2 is YFSETQ in the germline V gene. The CDR3 covers 17 residues. V dropped 3 bases and J dropped 4; count of bases not matched to a gene: 11. This CDR3 reads CASSSKSTGGWYNEQFF. DNA for the CDR3: TGCGCCAGCAGCTCAAAGTCCACAGGGGGCTGGTACAATGAGCAGTTCTTC.

The chain employs TRBV10-3 and TRBJ2-3, with D maybe TRBD1 (6 bases). This CDR3 contains 14 residues. CDR1 ENHRY and CDR2 SYGVKD come from the germline V gene. Trimming left V 4 bases short and J 2 bases short, with 10 bases between. CDR3 amino acids: CAISVDSSTDTQYF. CDR3 DNA: TGTGCCATCAGTGTGGACAGCTCCACAGATACGCAGTATTTT.